The 10 T cell receptor beta chains below come from one sample, sequenced in a study of shared T cell receptors in the human thymus. Clones were sequenced by immunoSEQ multiplex PCR, and TCRdb holds only the in-frame ones, with some missing. The table records approximately 400,000 clones, just under 95% of them present only once. Sequencing input: thymocytes. All receptors derive from a human donor.

V usage is TRBV15 and J usage is TRBJ2-4, with D possibly being TRBD2 (5 bases). The CDR3 consists of 15 residues. Germline CDR1 and CDR2: LNHNV and YYDKDF (reference sequence). Trimming took off 8 bases at V and 5 bases at J, with 19 bases between the two ends. For the CDR3, the DNA is TGTGCCACCCGGCGGGCACCCCGAGAGGAAAACATTCAGTACTTC. It yields the protein CATRRAPREENIQYF.

The rearrangement joins TRBV27 to TRBJ2-5; 8 bases map to TRBD2. CDR3 size: 15 residues. CDR1 MNHEY and CDR2 SMNVEV come from the germline V gene (reference sequence). V lost 6 bases and J lost 1; bases outside the gene matches: 7. The chain's CDR3 is CASRPSSGPQETQYF. The DNA for the CDR3 is TGTGCCAGCAGGCCGTCTAGCGGGCCCCAAGAGACCCAGTACTTC.

The V gene is TRBV7-3, the J gene TRBJ2-1, with 8 nucleotides matching TRBD2. The V and J ends lost 1 base and 7 bases, in that order; junction bases with no gene match: 9. The CDR3 totals 16 residues. Germline-derived CDR1 and CDR2 are SGHTA and FQGTGA. Here the CDR3 DNA reads TGTGCCAGCAGCTTAATTGTGCGGGAGGATCCAAATGAGCAGTTCTTC. Protein product: CASSLIVREDPNEQFF.

The CDR3 sequence: CASSLERGTGYEQYF. CDR3 nucleotides: TGCGCCAGCAGCTTGGAGAGGGGGACTGGATACGAGCAGTACTTC. The chain is built from TRBV5-1 and TRBJ2-7; D tentatively reads TRBD1 or TRBD2 (6 bases each). V gave up 0 bases and J gave up 4 bases, with 14 bases separating them. This CDR3 is built from 15 residues. CDR1 is SGHRS, CDR2 YFSETQ, per germline.

This chain connects TRBV5-5 to TRBJ2-7; no clear D gene. V dropped 5 bases and J dropped 2 bases, with 14 bases sitting between them. CDR3 length: 14 amino acids. In germline, CDR1 is SGHKS, CDR2 YYEKEE (reference sequence). Here the CDR3 reads CASSAKQEPYEQYF. CDR3 DNA sequence: TGTGCCAGCAGTGCCAAGCAGGAACCCTACGAGCAGTACTTC.

The gene calls are TRBV10-3 and TRBJ2-4; 8 bases map to TRBD1. V trimming: 6 bases; J trimming: 0 bases; junction bases outside the gene matches: 4. This CDR3 is built from 15 residues. CDR1 and CDR2 from the germline V gene are ENHRY and SYGVKD. The CDR3 loop reads CAISRGRRAKNIQYF. CDR3 DNA: TGTGCCATCAGCAGGGGGCGTAGAGCCAAAAACATTCAGTACTTC.

Concerning this clone itself: At one boundary the junction diverges from the germline segment, which might be a read error. The chain is built from TRBV7-7 and TRBJ2-7, with 8 nucleotides matching TRBD2. This CDR3 comprises 13 residues. Per germline, CDR1 SSHAT and CDR2 FNYEAQ (reference sequence). The CDR3, as DNA: TGTGCTAGCAGCTTCCGGCCGGGAGGGGAGCAGTACTTC. Translated, it gives CASSFRPGGEQYF.

The rearrangement uses TRBV11-2 and TRBJ2-7, with a possible D match to TRBD2 (6 bases). Trimming pared 3 bases from V and 0 bases from J, leaving 18 bases between. In germline, CDR1 is SGHAT, CDR2 FQNNGV. The CDR3 has 17 amino acids. As DNA, the CDR3 is TGTGCCAGCAGCTTCTTCAGGCGGGGCCAGAGCTCCTACGAGCAGTACTTC. Translating gives CASSFFRRGQSSYEQYF. The full variable domain, in which reference TRBV11-2 and TRBJ2-7 provide the parts outside the CDR3, is EAGVAQSPRYKIIEKRQSVAFWCNPISGHATLYWYQQILGQGPKLLIQFQNNGVVDDSQLPKDRFSAERLKGVDSTLKIQPAKLEDSAVYLCASSFFRRGQSSYEQYFGPGTRLTVT.

This clone was observed a handful of times. The chain couples TRBV5-1 to TRBJ2-3; D is uncertain. Germline V gene data show CDR1 as SGHRS and CDR2 as YFSETQ. The CDR3 loop spans 15 amino acids. With 0 bases removed from V and 4 bases from J, the gap between germline ends came to 12 bases. In DNA, the CDR3 is TGCGCCAGCAGCTTGGTCGGAGATCGGGCAGATACGCAGTATTTT. It yields the protein CASSLVGDRADTQYF.

The chain uses TRBV7-2 and TRBJ2-7; maybe TRBD1 (6 bases). The CDR3 sequence is 15 residues long. Germline CDR1 is SGHTA and CDR2 is FQGNSA. V was shortened by 4 bases and J by 0 bases, with 13 bases between the two germline ends. The CDR3: CASSSQGPDSYEQYF. Written as DNA, the CDR3 is TGTGCCAGCAGCTCGCAGGGGCCCGACTCCTACGAGCAGTACTTC.